This T cell receptor (beta chain) was captured in a study of tumor-infiltrating lymphocytes in primary liver carcinoma. A note on this clonotype: Its antigen remains unknown. Being one base from a much bigger clone, this may be a read error.

Scientists recovered RNA and DNA together from about 21-30 mg of unsorted bulk tissue. Each individual tumor supplied samples from five separate regions. Germline V lookup: CDR1 LGHNT, CDR2 FRNRAP. This CDR3 spans 15 amino acids. Trimming took off 3 bases at V and 7 bases at J, with 18 bases between the two ends. Making TCR beta cDNA involved around 520 ng total RNA and a constant-region primer. Three rounds of nested multiplex PCR with slightly modified ARM-PCR produced TCR beta libraries. Each of the first two PCR rounds ran roughly 10 cycles with TRBV1-TRBV30 forward and C-beta reverse primers. MiXCR, applied by TCRdb to the multiplex PCR reads, yields one record per CDR3 protein. The sample lists 90,000 to 100,000 distinct CDR3 sequences; over 55% were seen once. Study-level points and caveats: Tumor-adjacent and tumor-blood pairs shared a smaller degree of overlap than tumor region pairs. The study found a significantly higher top-250-clone fraction in tumors than in blood (p = 0.039). Only about 8-25% of top clones occurred in every one of the five tumor regions.

The gene calls are TRBV12-5 and TRBJ1-1; D perhaps matches TRBD1 (5 bases). The material sequenced was liver tumor tissue from sampling region 5. This sample's subset: tumor region T5, tumor centre. This clonotype originated in a woman between 55 and 75 years old with primary liver carcinoma and hepatitis B virus infection. The chain's CDR3 is CASGFWQGGTREAFF. The CDR3 bases are TGTGCTAGTGGTTTTTGGCAGGGAGGGACCCGTGAAGCTTTCTTT. The whole variable domain, remainder taken from reference TRBV12-5 and TRBJ1-1, is DARVTQTPRHKVTEMGQEVTMRCQPILGHNTVFWYRQTMMQGLELLAYFRNRAPLDDSGMPKDRFSAEMPDATLATLKIQPSEPRDSAVYFCASGFWQGGTREAFFGQGTRLTVV.